The 19 T cell receptor beta chains below all came from one sample that was sequenced in a study of blood T cell repertoires in COVID-19. Profiling relied on immunoSEQ multiplex PCR, and the TCRdb table lists in-frame clones only, not all of them. The repertoire holds roughly 40,000 clones, about 70% seen once, with approximately 7.7% in the top ten. The specimen was peripheral blood. Every receptor here comes from a man between 65 and 80 years old with active or convalescent COVID-19.

The chain is built from TRBV19 and TRBJ1-1; perhaps TRBD1 as D (6 bases). The germline V gene encodes CDR1 LNHDA and CDR2 SQIVND (reference sequence). The V end lost 9 bases, the J end lost 3 bases, and 11 bases lay between the germline ends. CDR3 length equals 12 residues. CDR3: CARRGKDTEAFF. CDR3 DNA sequence: TGTGCCAGGAGGGGGAAGGACACTGAAGCTTTCTTT. Full variable domain (missing parts from reference TRBV19 and TRBJ1-1): DGGITQSPKYLFRKEGQNVTLSCEQNLNHDAMYWYRQDPGQGLRLIYYSQIVNDFQKGDIAEGYSVSREKKESFPLTVTSAQKNPTAFYLCARRGKDTEAFFGQGTRLTVV.

The chain joins TRBV7-2 to TRBJ2-3, with 9 bases lining up with TRBD2. V lost 2 bases to trimming and J lost 11 bases; unmatched junction nucleotides: 2. This CDR3 comprises 12 residues. Germline lookup yields CDR1 SGHTA and CDR2 FQGNSA. DNA of the CDR3: TGTGCCAGCAGCTTATTAGCGGGGGTGCAGTATTTT. Its protein is CASSLLAGVQYF.

The chain is built from TRBV28 and TRBJ1-5, with TRBD1 matching 9 bases. Germline CDR1 MDHEN, CDR2 SYDVKM. There are 16 residues in the CDR3. V dropped 1 base and J dropped 7; count of bases not matched to a gene: 8. The CDR3 spells CASSLLGGTGLQPQHF. CDR3 sequence (DNA): TGTGCCAGCAGTTTATTAGGCGGGACAGGGTTGCAGCCCCAGCATTTT.

V usage is TRBV28 and J usage is TRBJ1-3; D remains ambiguous. Trimming pared 8 bases from V and 2 bases from J, leaving 10 bases between. Germline V lookup: CDR1 MDHEN, CDR2 SYDVKM. The CDR3 spans 13 residues. The CDR3: CASVEGAGNTIYF. DNA of the CDR3: TGTGCCAGCGTCGAAGGAGCTGGAAACACCATATATTTT.

The table lists this clone with a count of one. The J gene is TRBJ1-6, the V gene TRBV10-3; D is possibly TRBD1 (5 bases). Per germline, CDR1 ENHRY and CDR2 SYGVKD. V was cut by 7 bases and J by 7 bases, with 11 bases left in between. This CDR3 has 13 amino acids. CDR3: CAINQGNNSPLHF. In DNA, the CDR3 is TGTGCCATCAATCAGGGTAACAATTCACCCCTCCACTTT.

The sample holds a few counts of this clone. CDR3 protein: CASSVALAVDGDTQYF. The CDR3 DNA reads TGTGCCAGCAGCGTAGCTCTAGCGGTGGACGGAGATACGCAGTATTTT. This chain connects TRBV9 to TRBJ2-3, with 7 bases matching TRBD2. V gave up 0 bases and J gave up 5 bases; unmatched junction bases: 9. The CDR3 consists of 16 residues. Germline lookup yields CDR1 SGDLS and CDR2 YYNGEE.

The chain combines TRBV2 with TRBJ2-3; D perhaps matches TRBD1 (5 bases). Germline lookup yields CDR1 SNHLY and CDR2 FYNNEI. V was clipped by 6 bases and J by 1 base, with 11 bases between them. CDR3 length equals 14 residues. CDR3 in amino acids: CASRSATGTDTQYF. In DNA, the CDR3 is TGTGCCAGCAGGTCGGCGACAGGCACAGATACGCAGTATTTT.

This chain joins TRBV7-2 and TRBJ2-7, with a possible D match to TRBD2 (6 bases). The germline V gene encodes CDR1 SGHTA and CDR2 FQGNSA. This CDR3 spans 14 amino acids. V gave up 8 bases and J gave up 3 bases, with 17 bases separating them. CDR3 amino acids: CASRPAGRIYEQYF. CDR3 DNA: TGTGCCAGCCGCCCGGCGGGACGCATCTACGAGCAGTACTTC.

V is TRBV19 and J is TRBJ1-5; the D gene is possibly TRBD1 (5 bases). Looked up from germline, CDR1 is LNHDA and CDR2 is SQIVND (reference sequence). This CDR3 is 17 amino acids long. V shed 3 bases and J shed 5 bases, with 20 bases lying between them. This chain's CDR3 is CASSIAQGPSVYQPQHF. The CDR3 bases are TGTGCCAGTAGTATCGCGCAGGGCCCCTCAGTCTATCAGCCCCAGCATTTT.

This sequence joins TRBV3-1 (or the pseudogene TRBV3-2) and TRBJ2-7; 9 nucleotides line up with TRBD1. Trimming removed 5 bases from V and 2 bases from J; junction bases left unmatched: 4. Germline CDR1 is LGHDT and CDR2 is YNNKEL (reference sequence). The CDR3 spans 14 residues. Here the CDR3 reads CASSFRDRAYEQYF. The CDR3 DNA reads as TGTGCCAGCAGCTTCCGGGACAGGGCCTACGAGCAGTACTTC.

CDR3 bases: TGTGCCAGCTCACCAGAGAATGAAAAACTGTTTTTT. As protein: CASSPENEKLFF. This chain uses TRBV18 with TRBJ1-4; D unclear. V lost 2 bases, J lost 5 bases, and 3 bases lay in between. The CDR3 has 12 residues. Germline V CDR1 and CDR2: KGHSH, LQKENI.

The chain uses TRBV30 and TRBJ1-2; D remains ambiguous. The CDR3 has 17 residues. V was shortened by 2 bases and J by 5 bases, with 24 bases between the two germline ends. Per the germline V gene, CDR1 is GTSNPN and CDR2 is SVGIG (reference sequence). Here the CDR3 reads CAWSNHLREGRRYGYTF. The CDR3 DNA follows: TGTGCCTGGAGTAACCACCTCCGGGAGGGCCGTAGATATGGCTACACCTTC.

The genes are TRBV4-2 and TRBJ2-5; 10 bases match TRBD2. The length of the CDR3 is 16 residues. Germline CDR1 reads LGHNA; CDR2 reads YNFKEQ. J lost 5 bases, V lost 1 base, and 7 bases had no gene match. The CDR3 here is CASSQGSGGASETQYF. The DNA of the CDR3 is TGTGCCAGCAGCCAAGGAAGCGGGGGGGCAAGTGAGACCCAGTACTTC.

V gene TRBV2 combines with J gene TRBJ1-2; D is ambiguous. The CDR3 covers 13 residues. The germline gives CDR1 SNHLY, CDR2 FYNNEI. V dropped 8 bases and J dropped 7 bases, with 17 bases sitting between them. CDR3 sequence reads: CASWVQWEAGYTF. DNA of the CDR3: TGTGCCAGCTGGGTTCAGTGGGAGGCTGGCTACACCTTC. Together with reference TRBV2 and TRBJ1-2, the CDR3 gives the full variable domain: EPEVTQTPSHQVTQMGQEVILRCVPISNHLYFYWYRQILGQKVEFLVSFYNNEISEKSEIFDDQFSVERPDGSNFTLKIRSTKLEDSAMYFCASWVQWEAGYTFGSGTRLTVV.

The chain joins TRBV5-6 to TRBJ2-7, with 7 bases matching TRBD2. The V gene's germline CDR1 is SGHDT and CDR2 YYEEEE. The CDR3 has 14 residues. The ends lost 3 bases at V and 6 bases at J; junction bases unmatched: 9. The CDR3 region has the DNA TGTGCCAGCAGCTCCCTGGCGGGGGTCGGCGAGCAGTACTTC. It encodes CASSSLAGVGEQYF. Full variable domain (rest looked up from reference TRBV5-6 and TRBJ2-7): DAGVTQSPTHLIKTRGQQVTLRCSPKSGHDTVSWYQQALGQGPQFIFQYYEEEERQRGNFPDRFSGHQFPNYSSELNVNALLLGDSALYLCASSSLAGVGEQYFGPGTRLTVT.

The chain combines TRBV13 with TRBJ2-1, with 8 nucleotides matching TRBD2. The CDR3 sequence is 15 residues long. J gave up 5 bases and V 5 bases, and 8 bases lay outside the gene matches. Germline V lookup: CDR1 PRHDT, CDR2 FYEKMQ (reference sequence). The CDR3: CASSNRGGPHNEQFF. CDR3 DNA: TGTGCCAGCAGCAACCGGGGGGGTCCCCACAATGAGCAGTTCTTC.

The chain carries TRBV5-8 and TRBJ2-3; D not certain. Germline CDR1 is SGHTS and CDR2 is YDEGEE. V lost 1 base, J lost 6 bases, and 12 bases lay in between. The CDR3 consists of 14 residues. The CDR3 reads CASSLSRVVDTQYF. As DNA, the CDR3 is TGTGCCAGCAGCTTGAGTAGAGTGGTGGATACGCAGTATTTT. Supplemented by reference TRBV5-8 and TRBJ2-3, the full variable domain reads EAGVTQSPTHLIKTRGQQATLRCSPISGHTSVYWYQQALGLGLQFLLWYDEGEERNRGNFPPRFSGRQFPNYSSELNVNALELEDSALYLCASSLSRVVDTQYFGPGTRLTVL.

The V call is TRBV7-9, the J call TRBJ1-5; D is possibly TRBD1 (5 bases). Germline loops: CDR1 SEHNR, CDR2 FQNEAQ (reference sequence). V was trimmed by 4 bases and J by 0 bases, leaving 13 bases between them. This CDR3 is built from 16 residues. Here the CDR3 reads CASSSAGGYSNQPQHF. CDR3 nucleotide sequence: TGTGCCAGCAGCTCAGCCGGGGGGTATAGCAATCAGCCCCAGCATTTT.

The genes are TRBV3-1 (or the pseudogene TRBV3-2) and TRBJ1-5; D is unresolved. Trimming left V 2 bases short and J 4 bases short, with 6 bases between. Germline CDR1 and CDR2: LGHDT and YNNKEL (reference sequence). CDR3 length: 13 amino acids. The CDR3 bases are TGTGCCAGCAGCCAATCAGAAAATCAGCCCCAGCATTTT. Its protein is CASSQSENQPQHF.